Following are 4 T cell receptor beta chains from one sample sequenced in a study of blood T cell repertoires in COVID-19. Some clones are missing from TCRdb's copy, which holds only in-frame ones; the method was immunoSEQ multiplex PCR. The repertoire consists of 210,000 or so clones, with roughly four fifths occurring once and the leading ten covering about an eighth. What was sequenced was peripheral blood. These receptors came from a woman aged 35 to 49 with acute or convalescent COVID-19.

The CDR3 DNA sequence: TGTGCCAGCAGTCGCCGGGGGAGGGGGGAGACCCAGTACTTC. This codes for CASSRRGRGETQYF. The rearrangement joins TRBV11-2 to TRBJ2-5; D might be TRBD2 (7 bases). V dropped 6 bases and J dropped 5 bases, with 16 bases sitting between them. CDR3 length equals 14 residues. Germline assignment: CDR1 SGHAT and CDR2 FQNNGV.

The rearrangement joins TRBV19 to TRBJ2-5, with TRBD1 matching over 9 bases. Trimming cost V 7 bases and J 2 bases; bases outside gene matches: 8. The germline V gene encodes CDR1 LNHDA and CDR2 SQIVND (reference sequence). The CDR3 loop spans 15 amino acids. This chain's CDR3 is CASTSGTGYQETQYF. The CDR3 bases are TGTGCCAGTACCTCCGGGACAGGGTATCAAGAGACCCAGTACTTC.

The table lists this clone with a count of one. The rearrangement uses TRBV9 and TRBJ2-1, with TRBD2 identical over 9 bases. The length of the CDR3 is 14 residues. CDR1 is SGDLS and CDR2 is YYNGEE in the germline V gene. V was pared by 6 bases and J by 8 bases, with 9 bases of the junction left unmatched. Here the CDR3 DNA reads TGTGCCAGCAAGGGGAGCGGGAGGAGTGATGAGCAGTTCTTC. Protein product: CASKGSGRSDEQFF.

There are a few counts of this clone. The genes are TRBV13 and TRBJ2-1, with unresolved D. The CDR3 contains 14 residues. The germline gives CDR1 PRHDT, CDR2 FYEKMQ (reference sequence). Trimming removed 5 bases at V and 0 bases at J, with 8 bases between. CDR3 coding DNA: TGTGCCAGCAGCCAGACACTCTCCTACAATGAGCAGTTCTTC. Its translation is CASSQTLSYNEQFF.